These T cell receptor beta chains were read from a single sample in a study of shared clonotypes between healthy human individuals. TCRdb keeps only in-frame clones here, not all; method: immunoSEQ multiplex PCR. The table records some 500,000 clones, around 80% of them present only once. The sequenced sample was PBMCs. The receptors come from a woman aged 40 to 50 in good health. Some clones in this sample may be carry-over from other donors' samples. Each CDR3 is given with its conserved first and last residue. The D gene is left open where the match is weak. Size is omitted from some rows. Given values are once, few, many or a class for expanded clones.

j_gene: TRBJ1-2; v_gene: TRBV19; d_gene: TRBD1; abundance: few; CDR3aa: CASSIVGDRGDGYTF
j_gene: TRBJ1-2; v_gene: TRBV7-3; d_gene: NA; abundance: NA; CDR3aa: CASSFQGSLRYTF
j_gene: TRBJ2-1; v_gene: TRBV19; d_gene: TRBD2; abundance: NA; CDR3aa: CASNPGTSGRAEFF
j_gene: TRBJ2-2; v_gene: TRBV4-1; d_gene: NA; abundance: NA; CDR3aa: CASSPREMAPGELFF
j_gene: TRBJ1-4; v_gene: TRBV5-1; d_gene: TRBD1; abundance: few; CDR3aa: CASSLGTGENEKLFF
j_gene: TRBJ2-7; v_gene: TRBV7-9; d_gene: TRBD2; abundance: NA; CDR3aa: CASSKGTSGRGEQYF
j_gene: TRBJ1-2; v_gene: TRBV30; d_gene: NA; abundance: once; CDR3aa: CASEGLGYGYTF
j_gene: TRBJ1-2; v_gene: TRBV29-1; d_gene: NA; abundance: NA; CDR3aa: CSEEKTANYGYTF
j_gene: TRBJ2-7; v_gene: TRBV7-9; d_gene: NA; abundance: NA; CDR3aa: CASSRGASAEQYF
j_gene: TRBJ1-1; v_gene: TRBV27; d_gene: NA; abundance: NA; CDR3aa: CASSFRQADTEAFF
j_gene: TRBJ2-7; v_gene: TRBV7-9; d_gene: NA; abundance: NA; CDR3aa: CASSLKNRGGDEQYF
j_gene: TRBJ1-2; v_gene: TRBV6-5; d_gene: NA; abundance: many; CDR3aa: CASSGGGGRGYTF
j_gene: TRBJ2-7; v_gene: TRBV27; d_gene: NA; abundance: NA; CDR3aa: CASSLAGASIEQYF
j_gene: TRBJ1-4; v_gene: TRBV7-8; d_gene: NA; abundance: NA; CDR3aa: CASSPEGIGIGKLFF
j_gene: TRBJ1-5; v_gene: TRBV5-5; d_gene: TRBD1; abundance: few; CDR3aa: CASGTGGLNQPQHF
j_gene: NA; v_gene: TRBV12-5; d_gene: NA; abundance: few; CDR3aa: CASGFGGRETQYF
j_gene: TRBJ2-3; v_gene: TRBV9; d_gene: NA; abundance: NA; CDR3aa: CASSPGPADTQYF
j_gene: TRBJ2-2; v_gene: TRBV10-3; d_gene: TRBD1; abundance: NA; CDR3aa: CAITRDRDAGELFF
j_gene: TRBJ1-4; v_gene: TRBV27; d_gene: NA; abundance: NA; CDR3aa: CASRAPGSTNEKLFF
j_gene: TRBJ1-1; v_gene: TRBV27; d_gene: NA; abundance: NA; CDR3aa: CATGGLSNTEAFF
j_gene: TRBJ1-5; v_gene: TRBV10-2; d_gene: NA; abundance: NA; CDR3aa: CASSTGSGQPQHF
j_gene: TRBJ1-5; v_gene: TRBV28; d_gene: NA; abundance: NA; CDR3aa: CASNITPGSNQPQHF
j_gene: TRBJ2-2; v_gene: TRBV28; d_gene: NA; abundance: NA; CDR3aa: CASGGYLRRELFF
j_gene: TRBJ2-3; v_gene: TRBV4-2; d_gene: TRBD2; abundance: NA; CDR3aa: CASSQSGLAGEKYF
j_gene: TRBJ1-4; v_gene: TRBV5-1; d_gene: NA; abundance: NA; CDR3aa: CASSLVLRDQGKLFF
j_gene: TRBJ2-1; v_gene: TRBV4-2; d_gene: TRBD2; abundance: few; CDR3aa: CASSQASGEYNEQFF
j_gene: TRBJ2-7; v_gene: TRBV6-4; d_gene: TRBD2; abundance: NA; CDR3aa: CASSEGLAARFEQYF
j_gene: TRBJ2-7; v_gene: TRBV7-8; d_gene: TRBD1; abundance: NA; CDR3aa: CASSLGTGAHEQYF
j_gene: TRBJ2-1; v_gene: TRBV30; d_gene: NA; abundance: NA; CDR3aa: CAWSAFSEQFF
j_gene: TRBJ1-2; v_gene: TRBV18; d_gene: NA; abundance: NA; CDR3aa: CASSPQLSFGHNPDGYTF
j_gene: TRBJ1-1; v_gene: TRBV5-1; d_gene: NA; abundance: NA; CDR3aa: CASSLGLGNTEAFF
j_gene: TRBJ2-7; v_gene: TRBV5-5; d_gene: NA; abundance: NA; CDR3aa: CASSLGLTNSYEQYF
j_gene: TRBJ2-7; v_gene: TRBV4-1; d_gene: TRBD1; abundance: NA; CDR3aa: CASSHPGQGSYEQYF
j_gene: TRBJ2-7; v_gene: TRBV15; d_gene: NA; abundance: NA; CDR3aa: CATSRYGQTYEQYF
j_gene: TRBJ2-7; v_gene: TRBV6-1; d_gene: NA; abundance: NA; CDR3aa: CASSRGDPGEQYF
j_gene: TRBJ2-1; v_gene: TRBV11-2; d_gene: TRBD2; abundance: NA; CDR3aa: CASSLVGGSTYEQFF
j_gene: TRBJ2-7; v_gene: TRBV5-1; d_gene: NA; abundance: NA; CDR3aa: CASSLASDPSGYEQYF
j_gene: TRBJ1-5; v_gene: TRBV11-1; d_gene: NA; abundance: NA; CDR3aa: CASRGQPQHF
j_gene: TRBJ2-3; v_gene: TRBV29-1; d_gene: NA; abundance: NA; CDR3aa: CSVEEHSTDTQYF